This T cell receptor (beta chain) is from a study of blood T cell repertoires in COVID-19. Study-level background: Whether acute or convalescent, the COVID-19 samples came from the United States, Italy and Spain. The analysed material was cDNA or gDNA that came from T cells, B-cell-depleted T cells, or PBMCs.

V lost 5 bases, J lost 8 bases, and 13 bases lay in between. CDR3 length: 13 amino acids. In the original analysis: It was from reference gene primer amplification that nucleated cell counts were estimated. The repertoire was sequenced with immunoSEQ multiplex PCR; TCRdb's copy has only in-frame clones and lacks some. That table supplies the V and J calls and clone size; D and trimming were determined from the DNA. The sample yields around 100,000 clones, 90% seen once. The origin of this receptor is a man aged 50 or older with acute or convalescent COVID-19. The rearrangement links TRBV12-3 or TRBV12-4 to TRBJ2-1, with D perhaps matching TRBD2 (5 bases). The sequenced sample was peripheral blood. CDR3 in amino acids: CASSLRDVYEQFF. CDR3 nucleotide sequence: TGTGCCAGCAGTCTACGGGATGTATATGAGCAGTTCTTC.